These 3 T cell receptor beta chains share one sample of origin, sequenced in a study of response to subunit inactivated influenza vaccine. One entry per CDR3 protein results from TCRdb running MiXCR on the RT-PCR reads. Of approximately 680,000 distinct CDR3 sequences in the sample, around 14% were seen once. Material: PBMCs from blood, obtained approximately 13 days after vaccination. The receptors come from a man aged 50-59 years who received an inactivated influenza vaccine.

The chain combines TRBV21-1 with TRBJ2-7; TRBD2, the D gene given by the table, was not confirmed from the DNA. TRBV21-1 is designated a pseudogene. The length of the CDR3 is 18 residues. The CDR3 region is CASSKKKLRGVGIYEQYF. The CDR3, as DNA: TGTGCCAGCAGCAAGAAAAAACTACGGGGGGTCGGAATCTACGAGCAGTACTTC.

CDR3 residues: CATSRRQGPSSGANVLTF. In nucleotides, the CDR3 is TGTGCCACCAGCAGAAGACAGGGGCCCAGCTCTGGGGCCAACGTCCTGACTTTC. This chain connects TRBV15 to TRBJ2-6; 8 nucleotides align to TRBD1. This CDR3 comprises 18 residues. Germline CDR1 and CDR2: LNHNV and YYDKDF (reference sequence). The trim removed 2 bases at V and 0 bases at J, leaving 6 bases unmatched.

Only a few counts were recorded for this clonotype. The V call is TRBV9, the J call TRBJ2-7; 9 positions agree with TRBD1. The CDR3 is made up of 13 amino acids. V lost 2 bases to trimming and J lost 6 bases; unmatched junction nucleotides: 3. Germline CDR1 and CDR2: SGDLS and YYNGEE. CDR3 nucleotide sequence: TGTGCCAGCAGCGTGGGACAGGGCGGCGAGCAGTACTTC. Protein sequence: CASSVGQGGEQYF.